This TCR beta chain was identified in a study of graft-versus-host responses after intestinal transplantation. About this clone: Its target is not known.

The data were produced by immunoSEQ multiplex PCR, yet TCRdb's version contains in-frame clones alone and is incomplete. The data contain tens of thousands of clones, roughly 90% of them singletons. Trimming removed 3 bases from V and 6 bases from J; junction bases left unmatched: 6. Germline V gene sequence: CDR1 SGHRS, CDR2 YFSETQ. This CDR3 comprises 14 residues. This chain uses TRBV5-1 with TRBJ2-1, with 7 positions matching TRBD2. The source of this sequence is a human donor who received an intestinal transplant. The input for sequencing was unstimulated CD8+ T cells sorted from spleen or lymph node cells, taken before intestinal transplant. The CDR3 sequence is CASSSMGLLNEQFF. Here the CDR3 DNA reads TGCGCCAGCAGCTCAATGGGACTACTCAATGAGCAGTTCTTC.